Sequencing of this TCR beta chain was carried out in a study of patients and donors after allogeneic stem cell transplantation. TCRdb processed the RT-PCR reads anew with MiXCR; each CDR3 protein has one entry. This sample has more than 850,000 distinct CDR3 sequences, with roughly 18% found just once. This clonotype was seen a handful of times. Per germline, CDR1 DFQATT and CDR2 SNEGSKA (reference sequence). V dropped 5 bases and J dropped 8 bases, with 7 bases sitting between them. This CDR3 is built from 10 residues. The sequencing sample was made of blood, either unsorted or a sorted T cell fraction (not recorded which). J is TRBJ2-4 and V is TRBV20-1, with D possibly matching TRBD2 (6 bases). This TCR derives from a human donor who was either an allogeneic HSCT recipient or a stem cell or donor lymphocyte infusion donor (not recorded which). It is not recorded whose cells these are; they may come from a transplant donor. The CDR3 spells CSAGEDIQYF. In nucleotides, the CDR3 is TGCAGTGCTGGGGAGGACATTCAGTACTTC.